This T cell receptor (beta chain) was profiled in a study of blood T cells in healthy people across ages. Study results and limitations: It was held that the diversity estimates obtained from one million T cells were underestimates.

The CDR3 sequence is 14 residues long. Per germline, CDR1 LGHNT and CDR2 FRNRAP. The V and J ends lost 5 bases and 4 bases respectively, with 14 bases between them. Isolation recovered at least 7 million PBMCs from every sample. Extractions gave at least 6 micrograms of total RNA per sample. This clonotype was detected many times. Its specificity is not known. Combining a sample-barcoded 5' primer with a J-beta primer mix, a second PCR ran for about 6 to 12 cycles. Carrying 12 random nucleotides, a template-switch adaptor labeled each individual cDNA molecule. TCRdb passed the 5' RACE reads through MiXCR, listing each CDR3 protein once. Here the sample spans 550,000 to 750,000 distinct CDR3 sequences, roughly 21% being singletons.

The rearrangement links TRBV12-5 to TRBJ2-5; D may be TRBD1 (5 bases). This receptor was obtained from a man between 65 and 85 years old in good health. The sample comprised blood. CDR3 coding DNA: TGTGCTAGTGGTAGGGGCAGTTTAGGAGAGACCCAGTACTTC. It specifies CASGRGSLGETQYF.